The 21 T cell receptor beta chains in this list originate from one sample, sequenced in a study of shared clonotypes between healthy human individuals. Measured with immunoSEQ multiplex PCR; TCRdb has only the in-frame clones, and not every one. The repertoire holds millions of clones, with about 95% as singletons. The specimen was naive CD4+ T cells sorted from blood. The subset is: CD45RA+ positively selected. The receptors shown here come from a man younger than 35 in good health.

The chain carries TRBV20-1 and TRBJ1-1; TRBD1 might be the D (6 bases). This CDR3 region has 11 residues. V was cut by 7 bases and J by 1 base, with 7 bases left in between. The germline V gene has CDR1 DFQATT and CDR2 SNEGSKA (reference sequence). The CDR3: CSGRGNTEAFF. The CDR3 DNA is TGCAGTGGCAGGGGGAACACTGAAGCTTTCTTT.

Comment on this clone: Within the sample, other DNA sequences also encode this same CDR3. The rearrangement uses TRBV30 and TRBJ2-1, with D possibly matching TRBD1 (6 bases). Germline assignment: CDR1 GTSNPN and CDR2 SVGIG (reference sequence). Trimming removed 0 bases at V and 3 bases at J, with 9 bases between. The CDR3 extends over 14 amino acids. The CDR3 DNA reads as TGTGCCTGGAGTGTACAGACAGGCTACAATGAGCAGTTCTTC. This translates into CAWSVQTGYNEQFF. Drawing the rest from reference TRBV30 and TRBJ2-1, the complete variable domain is SQTIHQWPATLVQPVGSPLSLECTVEGTSNPNLYWYRQAAGRGLQLLFYSVGIGQISSEVPQNLSASRPQDRQFILSSKKLLLSDSGFYLCAWSVQTGYNEQFFGPGTRLTVL.

The rearrangement joins TRBV4-1 to TRBJ1-3; possible D gene TRBD1, 5 bases. Trimming took 4 bases from V and 4 from J, leaving 14 bases between them. The germline gives CDR1 MGHRA, CDR2 YSYEKL. CDR3 size: 15 residues. This chain's CDR3 is CASSPSGGRGNTIYF. CDR3 coding DNA: TGCGCCAGCAGCCCCTCTGGGGGGAGAGGAAACACCATATATTTT.

The chain couples TRBV6-5 to TRBJ1-1; D unresolved. The germline gives CDR1 MNHEY, CDR2 SVGAGI. The CDR3 length is 12 residues. The V end lost 5 bases, the J end lost 6 bases, and 10 bases lay between the germline ends. As DNA, the CDR3 is TGTGCCAGCAGTCAACCAGGCCCTGAAGCTTTCTTT. Protein product: CASSQPGPEAFF.

This sequence joins TRBV5-6 and TRBJ2-5, with D perhaps being TRBD1 or TRBD2 (5 bases each). Germline-derived CDR1 and CDR2 are SGHDT and YYEEEE. The CDR3 loop spans 15 amino acids. The V gene lost 2 bases and the J gene lost 4 bases, with 15 bases spanning the gap. The DNA of the CDR3 is TGTGCCAGCAGCTTCACGGGGCCGCCAAGAGAGACCCAGTACTTC. It translates to CASSFTGPPRETQYF.

The chain carries TRBV7-8 and TRBJ1-2, with 7 bases aligning to TRBD1. The CDR3 runs to 15 residues. V lost 5 bases, J lost 5 bases, and 11 bases stayed unmatched. Germline assignment: CDR1 SGHVS and CDR2 FQNEAQ. CDR3 loop: CASSLRDRVEYGYTF. For the CDR3, the DNA is TGTGCCAGCAGCCTCCGGGACAGAGTAGAGTATGGCTACACCTTC.

The chain is built from TRBV10-3 and TRBJ2-7; D may match TRBD1 or TRBD2 (5 bases each). The germline V gene has CDR1 ENHRY and CDR2 SYGVKD. V lost 2 bases and J 3 bases, leaving 20 bases between the germline ends. This CDR3 spans 17 amino acids. This chain's CDR3 is CAISEPLIPGQYYEQYF. CDR3 DNA: TGTGCCATCAGTGAGCCCCTTATACCGGGGCAGTACTACGAGCAGTACTTC.

The chain combines TRBV5-1 with TRBJ1-2; 10 bases fit TRBD1. The trim removed 1 base at V and 6 bases at J, leaving 9 bases unmatched. CDR1 is SGHRS, CDR2 YFSETQ, per germline. The CDR3 extends over 16 amino acids. The CDR3 reads CASSLFGTGESDGYTF. In DNA form, the CDR3 reads TGCGCCAGCAGCTTGTTTGGGACAGGGGAATCGGATGGCTACACCTTC.

The chain carries TRBV10-2 and TRBJ2-2; D is unclear. CDR1 WSHSY and CDR2 SAAADI come from the germline V gene. V lost 6 bases and J 0 bases, leaving 8 bases between the germline ends. The length of the CDR3 is 14 residues. The CDR3 nucleotides are TGCGCCAGCAGAATTCGATCGAACACCGGGGAGCTGTTTTTT. It codes for CASRIRSNTGELFF.

CDR3 sequence (DNA): TGCGCCAGCAGCTTGGGCGGACAGAGAAGGAATGAAAAACTGTTTTTT. Translation: CASSLGGQRRNEKLFF. V is TRBV5-1 and J is TRBJ1-4, with TRBD1 as a possible D gene (6 bases). This CDR3 is built from 16 residues. Looked up from germline, CDR1 is SGHRS and CDR2 is YFSETQ. V lost 0 bases and J 5 bases, leaving 14 bases between the germline ends.

The rearrangement joins TRBV27 to TRBJ2-2; 8 bases align to TRBD2. Trimming took 3 bases from V and 5 from J; bases not matched to a gene: 5. Germline V lookup: CDR1 MNHEY, CDR2 SMNVEV (reference sequence). The CDR3 spans 15 residues. The CDR3 nucleotides are TGTGCCAGCAGTTTTAGCGGGGCGTGGACCGGGGAGCTGTTTTTT. This translates into CASSFSGAWTGELFF.

The chain carries TRBV19 and TRBJ1-1; D is uncertain. The V and J ends lost 6 bases and 4 bases respectively, with 18 bases between them. Germline loops: CDR1 LNHDA, CDR2 SQIVND (reference sequence). This CDR3 spans 15 amino acids. The CDR3 DNA is TGTGCCAGTAGATCGCTAGACAAATTAGGCACTGAAGCTTTCTTT. It codes for CASRSLDKLGTEAFF.

The CDR3 sequence is CASSLGQIGAKNIQYF. The CDR3 region has the DNA TGCGCCAGCTCCCTCGGCCAGATCGGGGCCAAAAACATTCAGTACTTC. The V call is TRBV10-2, the J call TRBJ2-4; D is unresolved. The CDR3 covers 16 residues. The germline V gene encodes CDR1 WSHSY and CDR2 SAAADI. V lost 8 bases, J lost 1 base, and 18 bases lay in between.

The chain couples TRBV2 to TRBJ1-1; 7 bases map to TRBD1. This CDR3 region has 16 residues. The germline gives CDR1 SNHLY, CDR2 FYNNEI. The junction had 13 bases not matched to a gene; V was cut back by 6 bases and J by 3 bases. The CDR3 is CASRANLDRVHTEAFF. Written as DNA, the CDR3 is TGTGCCAGCAGGGCGAACTTAGACAGGGTTCACACTGAAGCTTTCTTT.

V gene TRBV29-1 combines with J gene TRBJ2-7; 7 bases are shared with TRBD2. Trimming took 5 bases from V and 3 from J; bases not matched to a gene: 7. The CDR3 sequence is 13 residues long. Looked up from germline, CDR1 is SQVTM and CDR2 is ANQGSEA. The CDR3 reads CSVIVRGDYEQYF. The CDR3 DNA follows: TGCAGCGTTATTGTACGGGGGGACTACGAGCAGTACTTC.

The rearrangement joins TRBV6-6 to TRBJ2-3; D call uncertain. The CDR3 length is 11 residues. V was clipped by 4 bases and J by 5 bases, with 4 bases between them. The germline V gene encodes CDR1 MNHNY and CDR2 SVGAGI (reference sequence). CDR3 in DNA: TGTGCCAGCAGTTTCAGAGATACGCAGTATTTT. Its translation: CASSFRDTQYF.

The chain is built from TRBV7-2 and TRBJ1-2; D remains unclear. Trimming pared 4 bases from V and 8 bases from J, leaving 11 bases between. CDR1 SGHTA and CDR2 FQGNSA come from the germline V gene. The CDR3 is 12 residues long. The CDR3 DNA follows: TGTGCCAGCAGCTGGGGAGGATGGGGCTACACCTTC. It specifies CASSWGGWGYTF. Together with reference TRBV7-2 and TRBJ1-2, the CDR3 gives the full variable domain: GAGVSQSPSNKVTEKGKDVELRCDPISGHTALYWYRQSLGQGLEFLIYFQGNSAPDKSGLPSDRFSAERTGGSVSTLTIQRTQQEDSAVYLCASSWGGWGYTFGSGTRLTVV.

This chain links TRBV10-2 with TRBJ2-7; 11 positions match TRBD2. Germline CDR1 WSHSY, CDR2 SAAADI. The ends lost 1 base at V and 5 bases at J; junction bases unmatched: 4. The CDR3 has 15 amino acids. CDR3 sequence reads: CASSELLAGENEQYF. In nucleotides, the CDR3 is TGCGCCAGCAGTGAGTTACTAGCGGGAGAAAACGAGCAGTACTTC.

The table lists this clone with a count of one. This chain connects TRBV2 to TRBJ2-3, with D possibly being TRBD2 (6 bases). The CDR3 loop spans 15 amino acids. From germline, CDR1 is SNHLY and CDR2 FYNNEI. V was trimmed by 5 bases and J by 3 bases, leaving 15 bases between them. CDR3 bases: TGTGCCAGCAGTTACCGGGACTCTGGGACAGATACGCAGTATTTT. Amino acid sequence: CASSYRDSGTDTQYF.

Turning to this clone: This sample includes further DNA sequences coding for the same CDR3. The chain is built from TRBV18 and TRBJ1-3; D not resolved. The CDR3 consists of 15 residues. CDR1 KGHSH and CDR2 LQKENI come from the germline V gene. Trimming removed 6 bases from V and 4 bases from J, with 16 bases in between. The CDR3 spells CASSPAGFAGNTIYF. The CDR3 region has the DNA TGTGCCAGCTCGCCCGCAGGATTCGCCGGAAACACCATATATTTT.

The V and J genes are TRBV7-6 and TRBJ2-7; 10 nucleotides match TRBD2. The V gene's germline CDR1 is SGHVS and CDR2 FNYEAQ. V lost 4 bases, J lost 0 bases, and 6 bases stayed unmatched. CDR3 length: 16 amino acids. The CDR3 sequence: CASSSGLAASSYEQYF. The CDR3, as DNA: TGTGCCAGCAGCTCTGGACTAGCGGCCTCCTCCTACGAGCAGTACTTC.